The sequence of this T cell receptor beta chain was determined in a study of T-cell memory formation after mild COVID-19. The length of the CDR3 is 13 residues. The V end lost 6 bases, the J end lost 7 bases, and 16 bases lay between the germline ends. MiXCR, run by TCRdb on the 5' RACE reads, gives a single entry per CDR3 protein. The profile shows some 180,000 distinct CDR3 sequences, over 10% of them singletons. This clonotype was counted many times. This chain links TRBV12-3 or TRBV12-4 with TRBJ2-7; TRBD2 is a possible D gene (6 bases). The TCR was taken from a young man who had mild COVID-19 (a few samples of this study predate the infection). Cell type and time point are not known. The specimen was PBMCs or a T cell subset sorted from them (not recorded which). DNA for the CDR3: TGTGCCAGCAGCGGAGGGTATTCTTGGGAGCAGTACTTC. Residues: CASSGGYSWEQYF.